These 30 T cell receptor beta chains came from one sample sequenced in a study of T cell changes during pregnancy in multiple sclerosis. The repertoire was sequenced with immunoSEQ multiplex PCR; TCRdb's copy has only in-frame clones and lacks some. This table has 55,000 to 80,000 clones, roughly 90% appearing once. The sequencing here drew on peripheral blood, taken after pregnancy. The receptor set was obtained from a female donor in good health, enrolled as a control in a pregnancy study.

This sequence joins TRBV4-3 and TRBJ1-4; tentatively, D is TRBD1 (6 bases). Trimming took off 0 bases at V and 4 bases at J, with 15 bases between the two ends. This CDR3 is built from 17 residues. CDR1 is LGHNA and CDR2 is YSLEER in the germline V gene. As DNA, the CDR3 is TGCGCCAGCAGCCAAGACGGGGGGGGGACAAGTAATGAAAAACTGTTTTTT. Its protein is CASSQDGGGTSNEKLFF.

The chain combines TRBV19 with TRBJ1-1; no clear D. CDR1 and CDR2 from the germline V gene are LNHDA and SQIVND (reference sequence). V was shortened by 3 bases and J by 4 bases, with 12 bases between the two germline ends. This CDR3 has 14 residues. In DNA form, the CDR3 reads TGTGCCAGTAGTATTGCAGGCGCGAGCACTGAAGCTTTCTTT. Translated, it gives CASSIAGASTEAFF.

This sequence joins TRBV28 and TRBJ2-1; D gene uncertain. Germline V gives CDR1 MDHEN, CDR2 SYDVKM. The CDR3 runs 12 residues. Deletions cut 2 bases from V and 7 bases from J, with 6 bases between. The CDR3 sequence: CASSLKRNEQFF. In DNA form, the CDR3 reads TGTGCCAGCAGTTTAAAGAGGAATGAGCAGTTCTTC.

The rearrangement joins TRBV27 to TRBJ2-1; TRBD2 aligns across 7 bases. CDR1 and CDR2 (germline): MNHEY, SMNVEV (reference sequence). J was trimmed by 2 bases and V by 3 bases; bases with no gene match: 4. This CDR3 region has 15 residues. CDR3 region: CASSLGGAPYNEQFF. CDR3 DNA sequence: TGTGCCAGCAGTTTGGGAGGGGCCCCCTACAATGAGCAGTTCTTC.

The chain couples TRBV27 to TRBJ1-4; TRBD1 agrees at 8 bases. V shed 3 bases, J shed 8 bases, and the junction held 8 bases outside the gene matches. CDR1 and CDR2 from the germline V gene are MNHEY and SMNVEV (reference sequence). The CDR3 extends over 15 amino acids. The CDR3 reads CASSFSTGVGEKLFF. The CDR3 DNA sequence: TGTGCCAGCAGTTTTTCGACAGGGGTGGGCGAAAAACTGTTTTTT.

The CDR3 here is CASTIQGGHEQYF. In nucleotides, the CDR3 is TGTGCCAGCACCATACAGGGCGGCCACGAGCAGTACTTC. This chain links TRBV6-5 with TRBJ2-7, with a tentative D call TRBD1 (6 bases). Deletions cut 7 bases from V and 5 bases from J, with 15 bases between. Germline V CDR1 and CDR2: MNHEY, SVGAGI. The CDR3 length is 13 residues.

The sample holds one count of this clone. The chain carries TRBV10-2 and TRBJ1-2; 7 bases fit TRBD1. Germline assignment: CDR1 WSHSY and CDR2 SAAADI. The CDR3 length is 17 residues. The ends lost 2 bases at V and 8 bases at J; junction bases unmatched: 17. As DNA, the CDR3 is TGCGCCAGCAGTGAGACCCCGACAGGGTTGGTTTTAGGGGGCTACACCTTC. Translating gives CASSETPTGLVLGGYTF.

This clone was observed a single time. V is TRBV11-1 and J is TRBJ2-5, with D perhaps TRBD1 (5 bases). This CDR3 contains 15 residues. The ends were cut back, 0 bases at V and 5 bases at J, with 13 bases in the middle. Per germline, CDR1 SGHAT and CDR2 FQDESV (reference sequence). The CDR3 here is CASSLAPGRLETQYF. The CDR3 DNA follows: TGTGCCAGCAGCTTAGCGCCAGGGCGGCTCGAGACCCAGTACTTC.

This clone was observed once. The chain has TRBV19 and TRBJ1-1, with D possibly TRBD1 on 5 matching bases. This CDR3 contains 14 residues. V lost 10 bases, J lost 4 bases, and 19 bases lay in between. CDR1 is LNHDA and CDR2 is SQIVND in the germline V gene (reference sequence). In DNA, the CDR3 is TGTGCCACCAAGGCTCGAAGGGGTTTCACTGAAGCTTTCTTT. It is translated as CATKARRGFTEAFF.

The chain uses TRBV6-5 and TRBJ1-6; D is possibly TRBD1 (5 bases). Germline V gene data show CDR1 as MNHEY and CDR2 as SVGAGI. The CDR3 loop spans 15 amino acids. V was cut by 6 bases and J by 9 bases, with 18 bases left in between. The CDR3 DNA sequence: TGTGCCAGCAGCATGGACAATCGTTCGTTTTCACCCCTCCACTTT. The encoded protein is CASSMDNRSFSPLHF.

The chain carries TRBV4-1 and TRBJ1-2; D call uncertain. The germline CDR1 and CDR2 sequences are MGHRA and YSYEKL. This CDR3 has 15 amino acids. Trimming shortened V by 0 bases and J by 4 bases, and 12 bases separated the two germline ends. The CDR3 reads CASSQDHSPGYGYTF. In DNA, the CDR3 is TGCGCCAGCAGCCAAGATCATTCGCCGGGCTATGGCTACACCTTC.

V usage is TRBV5-1 and J usage is TRBJ2-1; perhaps TRBD1 as D (6 bases). This CDR3 spans 16 amino acids. Germline CDR1 and CDR2: SGHRS and YFSETQ. Between the trimmed V and J ends, which lost 0 bases and 3 bases, there was a span of 13 bases. Written as DNA, the CDR3 is TGCGCCAGCAGCTTGGACCCTGACAGGAGCTACAATGAGCAGTTCTTC. It yields the protein CASSLDPDRSYNEQFF.

The chain carries TRBV30 and TRBJ2-2; D remains unclear. Trimming pared 4 bases from V and 4 bases from J, leaving 19 bases between. Germline assignment: CDR1 GTSNPN and CDR2 SVGIG (reference sequence). The CDR3 spans 16 residues. In DNA form, the CDR3 reads TGTGCCTGGACTCTCAACTCTGGAGTAAGCACCGGGGAGCTGTTTTTT. It encodes CAWTLNSGVSTGELFF.

The V and J genes are TRBV25-1 and TRBJ1-1, with 7 nucleotides matching TRBD1. J was trimmed by 5 bases and V by 8 bases; bases with no gene match: 8. CDR1 MGHDK and CDR2 SYGVNS come from the germline V gene. The length of the CDR3 is 13 residues. The DNA for the CDR3 is TGTGCCAGCCATTATGGGGACAGTACTGAAGCTTTCTTT. It codes for CASHYGDSTEAFF.

This rearrangement joins TRBV27 to TRBJ1-2; 7 bases fit TRBD1. Trimming took 6 bases from V and 5 from J; bases not matched to a gene: 6. The CDR3 totals 13 residues. Germline V gene sequence: CDR1 MNHEY, CDR2 SMNVEV (reference sequence). CDR3: CASRTDRVYGYTF. Written as DNA, the CDR3 is TGTGCCAGCAGAACCGACAGGGTGTATGGCTACACCTTC.

This clone was recorded once. The chain has TRBV5-1 and TRBJ1-4; 8 bases match TRBD1. V lost 4 bases and J lost 6; bases outside the gene matches: 5. The CDR3 loop spans 14 amino acids. In germline, CDR1 is SGHRS, CDR2 YFSETQ. The CDR3 protein is CASSMTGADEKLFF. The CDR3 DNA follows: TGCGCCAGCAGCATGACAGGGGCGGATGAAAAACTGTTTTTT. The entire variable domain, with the rest obtained from reference TRBV5-1 and TRBJ1-4, is as follows: KAGVTQTPRYLIKTRGQQVTLSCSPISGHRSVSWYQQTPGQGLQFLFEYFSETQRNKGNFPGRFSGRQFSNSRSEMNVSTLELGDSALYLCASSMTGADEKLFFGSGTQLSVL.

The V and J genes are TRBV30 and TRBJ2-3, with 13 bases that match TRBD2. Germline loops: CDR1 GTSNPN, CDR2 SVGIG (reference sequence). The CDR3 has 16 amino acids. Germline trimming cut 5 bases from V and 7 bases from J; bases unmatched to any gene: 12. The CDR3 DNA follows: TGTGCCTGGGCTCTTACTAGCGGGGGGGCCGGTCATACGCAGTATTTT. The encoded protein is CAWALTSGGAGHTQYF.

The V gene is TRBV7-9, the J gene TRBJ1-4; D unresolved. V was cut by 1 base and J by 8 bases, with 14 bases left in between. Per germline, CDR1 SEHNR and CDR2 FQNEAQ (reference sequence). The CDR3 spans 15 residues. The DNA of the CDR3 is TGTGCCAGCAGCTTAGTGGGAGGACCCGAGGAAAAACTGTTTTTT. Translating it yields CASSLVGGPEEKLFF.

The genes are TRBV4-1 and TRBJ2-7; TRBD1 matches 8 bases. The V gene's germline CDR1 is MGHRA and CDR2 YSYEKL. V trimming: 0 bases; J trimming: 6 bases; junction bases outside the gene matches: 10. The CDR3 loop spans 16 amino acids. CDR3 protein: CASSQDLAGGNSEQYF. The CDR3 DNA reads TGCGCCAGCAGCCAAGATCTGGCAGGGGGCAACTCCGAGCAGTACTTC.

The chain is built from TRBV19 and TRBJ2-1; 10 positions agree with TRBD2. V lost 3 bases, J lost 7 bases, and 12 bases stayed unmatched. The CDR3 covers 17 residues. Germline-derived CDR1 and CDR2 are LNHDA and SQIVND (reference sequence). CDR3 loop: CASSMDVASGSRNEQFF. The CDR3 coding sequence is TGTGCCAGTAGTATGGATGTGGCTAGCGGGAGTAGAAATGAGCAGTTCTTC.

V is TRBV7-9 and J is TRBJ2-7; D unclear. This CDR3 has 12 residues. V was cut by 6 bases and J by 7 bases, with 13 bases left in between. Germline V gene data show CDR1 as SEHNR and CDR2 as FQNEAQ (reference sequence). DNA of the CDR3: TGTGCCAGCAGTCTAAACGAGAGAGAGCAGTACTTC. Residues: CASSLNEREQYF.

In its sample, this clone was seen once. This chain connects TRBV27 to TRBJ2-1; possibly TRBD1 for D (5 bases). The CDR3 length is 13 residues. Per germline, CDR1 MNHEY and CDR2 SMNVEV (reference sequence). The ends were cut back, 3 bases at V and 4 bases at J, with 7 bases in the middle. CDR3 protein: CASSLGQYNEQFF. The CDR3 coding sequence is TGTGCCAGCAGTTTGGGGCAATACAATGAGCAGTTCTTC.

The rearrangement uses TRBV30 and TRBJ1-2, with 9 bases identical to TRBD1. The junction had 5 bases not matched to a gene; V was cut back by 4 bases and J by 2 bases. The CDR3 is made up of 14 amino acids. Germline loops: CDR1 GTSNPN, CDR2 SVGIG (reference sequence). CDR3 bases: TGTGCCTGGACCGGGGACAGGGACAACTATGGCTACACCTTC. Translating it yields CAWTGDRDNYGYTF.

This chain links TRBV5-1 with TRBJ2-7, with D maybe TRBD2 (5 bases). The germline V gene has CDR1 SGHRS and CDR2 YFSETQ. Trimming stripped 0 bases from V and 2 bases from J, with 9 bases between. The CDR3 length is 14 residues. CDR3 DNA sequence: TGCGCCAGCAGCTTGGGGTCCGGGACCTACGAGCAGTACTTC. It yields the protein CASSLGSGTYEQYF. The whole variable domain, remainder taken from reference TRBV5-1 and TRBJ2-7, is KAGVTQTPRYLIKTRGQQVTLSCSPISGHRSVSWYQQTPGQGLQFLFEYFSETQRNKGNFPGRFSGRQFSNSRSEMNVSTLELGDSALYLCASSLGSGTYEQYFGPGTRLTVT.

The CDR3 here is CASRRKDSELEAFF. The DNA for the CDR3 is TGTGCCAGCAGACGTAAGGATAGCGAGCTGGAAGCTTTCTTT. The chain combines TRBV6-6 with TRBJ1-1; D uncertain. Trimming removed 6 bases at V and 8 bases at J, with 19 bases between. CDR1 and CDR2 from the germline V gene are MNHNY and SVGAGI (reference sequence). CDR3 size: 14 residues.

The V gene is TRBV27, the J gene TRBJ2-7; D gene ambiguous. V was trimmed by 5 bases and J by 3 bases, leaving 5 bases between them. The CDR3 extends over 11 amino acids. The germline V gene has CDR1 MNHEY and CDR2 SMNVEV (reference sequence). The CDR3 region is CASSTNYEQYF. As DNA, the CDR3 is TGTGCCAGCAGTACAAACTACGAGCAGTACTTC.

This rearrangement joins TRBV7-8 to TRBJ2-1, with 12 bases identical to TRBD2. This CDR3 is 16 amino acids long. V was pared by 5 bases and J by 6 bases, with 8 bases of the junction left unmatched. Germline V gene sequence: CDR1 SGHVS, CDR2 FQNEAQ. CDR3 sequence (DNA): TGTGCCAGCAGCCTAAGGGGGACTAGCGGGCTCAATGAGCAGTTCTTC. It yields the protein CASSLRGTSGLNEQFF. Full variable domain (rest looked up from reference TRBV7-8 and TRBJ2-1): GAGVSQSPRYKVAKRGQDVALRCDPISGHVSLFWYQQALGQGPEFLTYFQNEAQLDKSGLPSDRFFAERPEGSVSTLKIQRTQQEDSAVYLCASSLRGTSGLNEQFFGPGTRLTVL.

This chain joins TRBV7-2 and TRBJ1-1; D ambiguous. In germline, CDR1 is SGHTA, CDR2 FQGNSA. V was shortened by 4 bases and J by 0 bases, with 9 bases between the two germline ends. There are 14 residues in the CDR3. The CDR3 sequence is CASSWTVMNTEAFF. CDR3 in DNA: TGTGCCAGCAGCTGGACTGTCATGAACACTGAAGCTTTCTTT.

This rearrangement joins TRBV29-1 to TRBJ2-7; D is perhaps TRBD2 (6 bases). Germline V gives CDR1 SQVTM, CDR2 ANQGSEA. The CDR3 is made up of 18 amino acids. V was trimmed by 4 bases and J by 5 bases, leaving 30 bases between them. This chain's CDR3 is CSVGMGPGGAGSRNEQYF. DNA of the CDR3: TGCAGCGTTGGTATGGGTCCAGGAGGAGCGGGCTCGAGGAACGAGCAGTACTTC.

This sequence joins TRBV30 and TRBJ1-5, with D perhaps TRBD1 (6 bases). The ends were cut back, 1 base at V and 0 bases at J, with 16 bases in the middle. The germline CDR1 and CDR2 sequences are GTSNPN and SVGIG (reference sequence). CDR3 length: 17 residues. The CDR3 region has the DNA TGTGCCTGGAGTGCCTTTGGGGGCAGTTATAGCAATCAGCCCCAGCATTTT. It specifies CAWSAFGGSYSNQPQHF.